This T cell receptor beta chain stems from a study of blood T cell repertoires in COVID-19. This table comes from immunoSEQ multiplex PCR, and its TCRdb copy is limited to in-frame clones, with some not included. The sample has over 200,000 clones, about four fifths seen once. Germline V gives CDR1 LNHDA, CDR2 SQIVND (reference sequence). Trimming pared 7 bases from V and 4 bases from J, leaving 11 bases between. The CDR3 totals 14 residues. Source material: peripheral blood. The chain has TRBV19 and TRBJ1-6, with D unresolved. This receptor was obtained from a woman aged 40 to 50 with active or convalescent COVID-19. CDR3 nucleotides: TGTGCCAGTACCGAGTCCGGGTATAATTCACCCCTCCACTTT. Amino acid sequence: CASTESGYNSPLHF.